This T cell receptor (beta chain) was captured in a study of CD8+CD57+ T cells in acquired aplastic anemia. The CDR3 runs to 17 residues. Germline V gene sequence: CDR1 WNHNN, CDR2 SYGVQD (reference sequence). Trimming cost V 3 bases and J 3 bases; bases outside gene matches: 14. It was genomic DNA that served as the template for profiling TCR beta VDJ and CDR3. In TCRdb, the reads were re-called with MiXCR into one record per CDR3 protein. The sample holds about 190,000 distinct CDR3 sequences, less than 65% seen once. This clonotype was obtained from a human donor with severe aplastic anemia or a healthy control (not recorded which). The chain couples TRBV10-1 to TRBJ2-7; 7 nucleotides align to TRBD1. The sample comprised sorted CD4+, CD8+, or CD8+CD57+ T cells (not recorded which) from PBMCs. Here the CDR3 reads CASSERDPTGNGYEQYF. For the CDR3, the DNA is TGCGCCAGCAGTGAAAGGGATCCGACAGGGAACGGCTACGAGCAGTACTTC.